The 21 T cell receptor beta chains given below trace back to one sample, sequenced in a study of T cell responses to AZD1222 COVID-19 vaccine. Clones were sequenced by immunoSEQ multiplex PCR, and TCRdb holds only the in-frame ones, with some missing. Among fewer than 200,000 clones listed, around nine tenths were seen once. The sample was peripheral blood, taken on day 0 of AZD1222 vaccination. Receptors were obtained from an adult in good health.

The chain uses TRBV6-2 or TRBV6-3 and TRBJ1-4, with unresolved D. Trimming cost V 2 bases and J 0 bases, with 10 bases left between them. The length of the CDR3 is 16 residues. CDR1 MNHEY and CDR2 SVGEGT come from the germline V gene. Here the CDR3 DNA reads TGTGCCAGCAGTTACGTTGGGTTAACAACTAATGAAAAACTGTTTTTT. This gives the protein CASSYVGLTTNEKLFF.

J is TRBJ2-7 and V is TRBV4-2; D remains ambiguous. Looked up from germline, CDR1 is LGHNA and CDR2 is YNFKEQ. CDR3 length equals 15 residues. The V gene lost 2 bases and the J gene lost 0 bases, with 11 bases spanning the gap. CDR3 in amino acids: CASSQPLQSSYEQYF. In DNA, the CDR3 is TGTGCCAGCAGCCAACCATTACAGAGCTCCTACGAGCAGTACTTC.

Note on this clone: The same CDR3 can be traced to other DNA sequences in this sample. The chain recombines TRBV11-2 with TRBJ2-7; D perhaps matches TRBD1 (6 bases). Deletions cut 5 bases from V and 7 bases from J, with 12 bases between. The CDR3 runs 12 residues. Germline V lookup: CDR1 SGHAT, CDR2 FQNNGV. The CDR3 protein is CASSRTGWEQYF. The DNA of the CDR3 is TGTGCCAGCAGCCGAACAGGGTGGGAGCAGTACTTC.

CDR3: CASGTSPNTGELFF. As DNA, the CDR3 is TGTGCCAGCGGGACTAGTCCGAACACCGGGGAGCTGTTTTTT. This chain links TRBV6-5 with TRBJ2-2, with 8 bases fitting TRBD2. The CDR3 runs to 14 residues. The germline V gene has CDR1 MNHEY and CDR2 SVGAGI. The J segment lost 0 bases and the V segment lost 8 bases, leaving 2 bases of the junction unmatched.

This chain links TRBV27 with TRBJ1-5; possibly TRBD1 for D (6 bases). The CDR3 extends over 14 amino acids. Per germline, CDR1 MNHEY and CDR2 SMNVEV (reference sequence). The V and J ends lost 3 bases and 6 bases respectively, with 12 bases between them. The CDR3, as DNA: TGTGCCAGCAGTTTGGCAGGGGTGGGTCAGCCCCAGCATTTT. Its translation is CASSLAGVGQPQHF.

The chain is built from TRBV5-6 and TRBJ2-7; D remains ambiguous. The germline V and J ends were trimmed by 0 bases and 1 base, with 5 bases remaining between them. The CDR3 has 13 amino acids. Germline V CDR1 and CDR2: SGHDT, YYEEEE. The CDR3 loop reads CASSLDASYEQYF. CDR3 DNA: TGTGCCAGCAGCTTGGACGCGTCCTACGAGCAGTACTTC.

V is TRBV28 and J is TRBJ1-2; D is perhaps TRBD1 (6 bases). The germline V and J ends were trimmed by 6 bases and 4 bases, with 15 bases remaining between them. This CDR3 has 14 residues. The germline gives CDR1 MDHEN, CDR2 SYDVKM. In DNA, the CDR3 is TGTGCCAGCAGCCTAGGGGGGTTTGGCTATGGCTACACCTTC. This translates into CASSLGGFGYGYTF.

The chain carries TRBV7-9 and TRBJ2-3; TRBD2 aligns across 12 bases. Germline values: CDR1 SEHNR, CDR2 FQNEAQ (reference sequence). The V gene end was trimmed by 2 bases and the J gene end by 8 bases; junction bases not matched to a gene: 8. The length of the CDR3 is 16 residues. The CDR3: CASSLTPSGGASTQYF. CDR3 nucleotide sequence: TGTGCCAGCAGCTTAACCCCTAGCGGGGGGGCAAGTACGCAGTATTTT.

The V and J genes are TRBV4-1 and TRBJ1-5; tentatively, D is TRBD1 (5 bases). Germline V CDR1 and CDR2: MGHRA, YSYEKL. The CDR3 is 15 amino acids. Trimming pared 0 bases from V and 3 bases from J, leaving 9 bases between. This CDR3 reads CASSQDEGDNQPQHF. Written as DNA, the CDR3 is TGCGCCAGCAGCCAAGATGAAGGGGACAATCAGCCCCAGCATTTT.

The CDR3 reads CASSLEAAGVYNEQFF. The CDR3 region has the DNA TGCGCCAGCAGCCTAGAAGCAGCGGGGGTCTACAATGAGCAGTTCTTC. The chain recombines TRBV4-3 with TRBJ2-1; 8 bases agree with TRBD2. The CDR3 has 16 amino acids. Trimming at V came to 4 bases and at J to 3 bases, leaving 8 bases not matched to a gene. Germline V gene sequence: CDR1 LGHNA, CDR2 YSLEER.

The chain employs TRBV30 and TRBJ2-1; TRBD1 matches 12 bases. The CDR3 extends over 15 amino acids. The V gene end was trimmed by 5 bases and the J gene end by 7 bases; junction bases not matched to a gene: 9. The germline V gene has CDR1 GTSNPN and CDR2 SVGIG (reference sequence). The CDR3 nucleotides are TGTGCCTGGGACGGCCGGGACAGGGGGCGAAATGAGCAGTTCTTC. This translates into CAWDGRDRGRNEQFF.

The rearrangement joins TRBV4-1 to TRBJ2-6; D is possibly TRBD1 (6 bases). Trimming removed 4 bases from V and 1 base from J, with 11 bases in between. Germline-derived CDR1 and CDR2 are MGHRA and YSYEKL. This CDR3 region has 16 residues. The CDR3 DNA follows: TGCGCCAGCAGCCTCTTCGGACAGTCTGGGGCCAACGTCCTGACTTTC. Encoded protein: CASSLFGQSGANVLTF.

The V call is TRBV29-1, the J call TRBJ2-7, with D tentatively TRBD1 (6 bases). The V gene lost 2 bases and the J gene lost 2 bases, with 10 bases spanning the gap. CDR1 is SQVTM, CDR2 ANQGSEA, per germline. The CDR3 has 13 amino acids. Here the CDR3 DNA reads TGCAGCGTTGAAACCGACAGGACCTACGAGCAGTACTTC. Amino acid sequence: CSVETDRTYEQYF.

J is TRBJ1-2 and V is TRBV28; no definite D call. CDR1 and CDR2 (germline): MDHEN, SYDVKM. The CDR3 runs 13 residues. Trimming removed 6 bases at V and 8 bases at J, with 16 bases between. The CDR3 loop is CASSLSNPSGYTF. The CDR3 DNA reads TGTGCCAGCAGCCTTAGTAATCCCAGCGGCTACACCTTC.

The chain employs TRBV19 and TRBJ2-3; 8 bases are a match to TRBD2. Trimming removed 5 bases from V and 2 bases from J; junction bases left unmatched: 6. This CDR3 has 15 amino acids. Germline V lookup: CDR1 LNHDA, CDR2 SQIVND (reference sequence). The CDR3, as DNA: TGTGCCAGTAGTGAGGCGGGGGGCCTCACAGATACGCAGTATTTT. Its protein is CASSEAGGLTDTQYF.

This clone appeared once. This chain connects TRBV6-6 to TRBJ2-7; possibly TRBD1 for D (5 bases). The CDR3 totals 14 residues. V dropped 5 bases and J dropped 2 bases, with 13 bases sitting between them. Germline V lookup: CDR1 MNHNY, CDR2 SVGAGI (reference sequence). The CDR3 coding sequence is TGTGCCAGCAGTCCGGAAGGACAAGCCTACGAGCAGTACTTC. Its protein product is CASSPEGQAYEQYF.

The CDR3 loop is CASRTSGTSGNTQYF. CDR3 coding DNA: TGTGCCAGCCGGACTAGCGGGACCTCCGGGAATACGCAGTATTTT. This rearrangement joins TRBV27 to TRBJ2-3; TRBD2 matches 12 bases. The CDR3 contains 15 residues. Germline V gene lookup returns CDR1 MNHEY and CDR2 SMNVEV (reference sequence). The J segment lost 7 bases and the V segment lost 8 bases, leaving 10 bases of the junction unmatched.

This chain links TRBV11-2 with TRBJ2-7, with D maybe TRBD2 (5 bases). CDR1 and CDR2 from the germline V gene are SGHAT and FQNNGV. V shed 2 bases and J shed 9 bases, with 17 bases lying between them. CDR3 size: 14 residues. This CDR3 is CASSLSPQGLGQYF. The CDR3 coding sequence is TGTGCCAGCAGCTTATCCCCACAAGGACTCGGGCAGTACTTC.

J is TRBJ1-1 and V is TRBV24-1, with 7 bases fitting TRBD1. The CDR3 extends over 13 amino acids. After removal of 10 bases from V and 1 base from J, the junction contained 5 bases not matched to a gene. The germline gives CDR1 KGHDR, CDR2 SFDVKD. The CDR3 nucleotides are TGTGCCACGACAGGGTACAAGAACACTGAAGCTTTCTTT. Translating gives CATTGYKNTEAFF.

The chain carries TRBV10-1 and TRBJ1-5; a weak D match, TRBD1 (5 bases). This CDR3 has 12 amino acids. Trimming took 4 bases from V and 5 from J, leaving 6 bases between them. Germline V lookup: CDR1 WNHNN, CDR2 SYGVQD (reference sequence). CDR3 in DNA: TGCGCCAGCAGTGGAGGGGATCAGCCCCAGCATTTT. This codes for CASSGGDQPQHF.

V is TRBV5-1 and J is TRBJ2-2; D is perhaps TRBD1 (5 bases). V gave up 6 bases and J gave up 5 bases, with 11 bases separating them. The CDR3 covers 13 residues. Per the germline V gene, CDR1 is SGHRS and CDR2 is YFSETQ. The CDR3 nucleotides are TGCGCCAGCACACCTTCAGGGACCGGGGAGCTGTTTTTT. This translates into CASTPSGTGELFF.